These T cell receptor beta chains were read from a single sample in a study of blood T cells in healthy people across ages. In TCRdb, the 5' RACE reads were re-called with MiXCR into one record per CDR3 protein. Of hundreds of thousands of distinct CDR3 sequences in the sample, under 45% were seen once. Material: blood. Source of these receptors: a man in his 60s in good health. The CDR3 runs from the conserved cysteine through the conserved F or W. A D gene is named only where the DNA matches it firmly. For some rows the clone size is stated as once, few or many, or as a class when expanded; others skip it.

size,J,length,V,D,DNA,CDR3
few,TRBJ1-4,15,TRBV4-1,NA,TGCGCCAGCAGCCAAGAAGGGAAGGGTTTTGAAAAACTGTTTTTT,CASSQEGKGFEKLFF
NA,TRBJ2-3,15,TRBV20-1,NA,TGCAGTGCTGGAGGCCACTACCGGGGCGCCAATACGCAGTATTTT,CSAGGHYRGANTQYF
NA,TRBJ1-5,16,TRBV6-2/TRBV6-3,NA,TGTGCCAGCAGTTACTCGACTGTCAGGGCCCATCAGCCCCAGCATTTT,CASSYSTVRAHQPQHF
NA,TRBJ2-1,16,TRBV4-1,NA,TGCGCCAGCAGCCAAGATCCCGGGGGCTCCTACAATGAGCAGTTCTTC,CASSQDPGGSYNEQFF
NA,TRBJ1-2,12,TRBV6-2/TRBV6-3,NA,TGTGCCAGCAGTCTGAAGTTCTATGGCTACACCTTC,CASSLKFYGYTF
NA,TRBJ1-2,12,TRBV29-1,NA,TGCAGCGCCTCCGACCATGGCTATGGCTACACCTTC,CSASDHGYGYTF
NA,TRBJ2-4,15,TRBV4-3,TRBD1,TGCGCCAGCAGCCAAGTAGCACAGGGGGCAAGGGAGCAGTACTTC,CASSQVAQGAREQYF
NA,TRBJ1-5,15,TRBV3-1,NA,TGTGCCAGCAGCCAAGATCTTCCAGGGGATCAGCCCCAGCATTTT,CASSQDLPGDQPQHF
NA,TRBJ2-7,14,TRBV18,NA,TGTGCCAGCTCACCAGGTGGTCTCTCCTACGAGCAGTACTTC,CASSPGGLSYEQYF
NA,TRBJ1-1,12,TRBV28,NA,TGTGCCAGCAAGTACAGGAACACTGAAGCTTTCTTT,CASKYRNTEAFF
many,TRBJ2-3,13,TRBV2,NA,TGTGCCAGCAGTGCAATACTAACAGATACGCAGTATTTT,CASSAILTDTQYF
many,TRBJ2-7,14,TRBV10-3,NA,TGTGCCATCAGTGAAACGGGGACAACCTACGAGCAGTACTTC,CAISETGTTYEQYF
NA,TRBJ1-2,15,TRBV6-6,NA,TGCGCCAGCAGTGCGCCGCGGGGGGCTAACTATGGCTACACCTTC,CASSAPRGANYGYTF
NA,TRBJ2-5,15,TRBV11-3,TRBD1,TGTGCCAGCAGCACTAGAGGTGGACAGGGGGGAGAGCAGTACTTC,CASSTRGGQGGEQYF
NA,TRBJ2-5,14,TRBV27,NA,TGTGCCAGCAGTTTAATTGGGGATGGGGAGACCCAGTACTTC,CASSLIGDGETQYF
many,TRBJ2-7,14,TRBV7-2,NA,TGTGCCAGCAGCCCCCGGTCCTACTCCTACGAGCAGTACTTC,CASSPRSYSYEQYF
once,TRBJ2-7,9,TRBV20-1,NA,TGCAGTGCCGGGACCGAGCAGTACTTC,CSAGTEQYF
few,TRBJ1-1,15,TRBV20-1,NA,TGCAGTGCACCAAGTTTACAGGGACGGAACACTGAAGCTTTCTTT,CSAPSLQGRNTEAFF
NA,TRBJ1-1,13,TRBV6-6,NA,TGTGCCAGCAGTTCCGGGGCAGGGAGTGAAGCTTTCTTT,CASSSGAGSEAFF
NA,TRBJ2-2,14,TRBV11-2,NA,TGTGCCAGCAGCTTAGTCGGTGGGGCCGGGGAGCTGTTTTTT,CASSLVGGAGELFF
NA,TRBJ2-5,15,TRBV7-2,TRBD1,TGTGCCAGCACTCCCCCGGACAGGGGTGGGGAGACCCAGTACTTC,CASTPPDRGGETQYF
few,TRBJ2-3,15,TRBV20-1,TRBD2,TGCAGTGCGGCCCGGGGGGGAAGTTCCCCAGATACGCAGTATTTT,CSAARGGSSPDTQYF
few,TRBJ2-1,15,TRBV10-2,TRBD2,TGCGCCAGCAGGAAGGGCGGGGGTAACTACAATGAGCAGTTCTTC,CASRKGGGNYNEQFF
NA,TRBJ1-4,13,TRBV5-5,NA,TGTGCCAGCAGCTCAGGGGTCGTTGAAAAACTGTTTTTT,CASSSGVVEKLFF
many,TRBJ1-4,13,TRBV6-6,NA,TGTGCCAGCAGCCTAACAGGGAATGAAAAACTGTTTTTT,CASSLTGNEKLFF
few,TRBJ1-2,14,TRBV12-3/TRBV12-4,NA,TGTGCCAGCAGTTTAGCTACAGGGATCTATGGCTACACCTTC,CASSLATGIYGYTF
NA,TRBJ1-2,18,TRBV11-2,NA,TGTGCCAGCAGCTTAATCTTTCGACAGACCAACCCGGACTATGGCTACACCTTC,CASSLIFRQTNPDYGYTF
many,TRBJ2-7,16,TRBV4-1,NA,TGCGCCAGCAGCCAAGATCACAGGGCTACCTCCTACGAGCAGTACTTC,CASSQDHRATSYEQYF
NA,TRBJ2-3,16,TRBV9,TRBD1,TGTGCCAGCAGCACAAGGGCCGGGACAGACACAGATACGCAGTATTTT,CASSTRAGTDTDTQYF
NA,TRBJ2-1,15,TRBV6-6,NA,TGTGCCAGCAGTGGGGGACCAGTCCCCGACAATGAGCAGTTCTTC,CASSGGPVPDNEQFF
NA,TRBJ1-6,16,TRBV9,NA,TGTGCCAGCAGCCCCAGTTCAAGCTCCTATAATTCACCCCTCCACTTT,CASSPSSSSYNSPLHF
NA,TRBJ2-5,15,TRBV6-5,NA,TGTGCCAGCAGTTACGGCGGGGCAGCACAAGAGACCCAGTACTTC,CASSYGGAAQETQYF
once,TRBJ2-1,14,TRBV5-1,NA,TGCGCCAGCACCCTTGGCTGGGCAGGGAATGAGCAGTTCTTC,CASTLGWAGNEQFF
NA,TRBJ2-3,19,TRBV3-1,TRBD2,TGTGCCAGCAGCCAAGACACCTTTGGGAGACTAGCGGACACAGATACGCAGTATTTT,CASSQDTFGRLADTDTQYF
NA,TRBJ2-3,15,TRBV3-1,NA,TGTGCCAGCAGCCAAGGTTCTAGCGGCACAGATACGCAGTATTTT,CASSQGSSGTDTQYF
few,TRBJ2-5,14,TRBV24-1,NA,TGTGCCACCAGTGACGGACAACTCCAAGAGACCCAGTACTTC,CATSDGQLQETQYF
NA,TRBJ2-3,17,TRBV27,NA,TGTGCCAGTAACTCACTGCGGGGACAGTCTAGCACAGATACGCAGTATTTT,CASNSLRGQSSTDTQYF
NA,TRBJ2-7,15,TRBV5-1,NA,TGCGCCAGCAGCTTGACTACGGGACGGGTCTACGAGCAGTACTTC,CASSLTTGRVYEQYF
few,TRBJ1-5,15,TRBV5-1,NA,TGCGCCAGCAGCCCGCAACCCGGGAATAACCAGCCCCAGCATTTT,CASSPQPGNNQPQHF
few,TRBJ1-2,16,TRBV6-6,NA,TGTGCCAGCAGTTACTTAGAAACAGGCCTCAACTATGGCTACACCTTC,CASSYLETGLNYGYTF
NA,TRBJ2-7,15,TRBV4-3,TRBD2,TGCGCCAGCAGCCAAAAGACTAGCGGAGATTACGAGCAGTACTTC,CASSQKTSGDYEQYF
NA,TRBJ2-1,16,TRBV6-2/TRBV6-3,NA,TGTGCCAGCAGTCCCTTTCCGGGACAACGCGATCAGGAGCAGTTCTTC,CASSPFPGQRDQEQFF
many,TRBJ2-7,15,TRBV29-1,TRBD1,TGCAGCGCTCAAGCCGACAGGGGCTTGAGGAACGAGCAGTACTTC,CSAQADRGLRNEQYF